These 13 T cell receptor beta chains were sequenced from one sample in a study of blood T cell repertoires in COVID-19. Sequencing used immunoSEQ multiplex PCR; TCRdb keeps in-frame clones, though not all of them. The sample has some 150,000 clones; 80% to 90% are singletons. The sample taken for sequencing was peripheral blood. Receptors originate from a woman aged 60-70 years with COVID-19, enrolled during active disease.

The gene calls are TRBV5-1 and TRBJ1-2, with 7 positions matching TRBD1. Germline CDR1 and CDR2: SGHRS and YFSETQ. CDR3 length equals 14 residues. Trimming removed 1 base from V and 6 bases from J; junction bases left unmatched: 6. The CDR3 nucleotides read TGCGCCAGCAGCTTGCTGACAGGGTATAATGGCTACACCTTC. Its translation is CASSLLTGYNGYTF.

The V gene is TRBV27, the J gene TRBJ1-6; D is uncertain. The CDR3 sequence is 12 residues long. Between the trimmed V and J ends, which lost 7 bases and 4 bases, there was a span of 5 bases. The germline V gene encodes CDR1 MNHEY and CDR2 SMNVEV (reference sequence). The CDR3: CASMEYNSPLHF. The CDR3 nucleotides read TGTGCCAGCATGGAGTATAATTCACCCCTCCACTTT.

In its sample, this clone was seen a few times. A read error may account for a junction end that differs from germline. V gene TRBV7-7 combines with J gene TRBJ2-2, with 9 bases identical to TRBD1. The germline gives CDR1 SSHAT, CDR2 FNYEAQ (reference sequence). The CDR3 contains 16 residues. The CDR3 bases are TGTGCTAGCAGCCAGACAGGGGGGGCAGACACCGGGGAGCTGTTTTTT. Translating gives CASSQTGGADTGELFF.

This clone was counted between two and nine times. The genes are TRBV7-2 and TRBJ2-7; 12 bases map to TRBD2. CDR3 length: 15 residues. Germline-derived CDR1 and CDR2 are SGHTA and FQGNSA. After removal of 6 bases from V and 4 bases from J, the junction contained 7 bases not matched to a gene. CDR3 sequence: CASSATSGGQYEQYF. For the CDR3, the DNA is TGTGCCAGCAGTGCGACTAGCGGGGGTCAGTACGAGCAGTACTTC. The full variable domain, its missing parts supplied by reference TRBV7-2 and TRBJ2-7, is GAGVSQSPSNKVTEKGKDVELRCDPISGHTALYWYRQSLGQGLEFLIYFQGNSAPDKSGLPSDRFSAERTGGSVSTLTIQRTQQEDSAVYLCASSATSGGQYEQYFGPGTRLTVT.

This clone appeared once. The CDR3 spells CAWTKRIGDTQYF. For the CDR3, the DNA is TGTGCCTGGACCAAGAGGATTGGAGATACGCAGTATTTT. This chain connects TRBV30 to TRBJ2-3; D unclear. The V gene lost 4 bases and the J gene lost 5 bases, with 13 bases spanning the gap. The CDR3 has 13 amino acids. Germline-derived CDR1 and CDR2 are GTSNPN and SVGIG (reference sequence).

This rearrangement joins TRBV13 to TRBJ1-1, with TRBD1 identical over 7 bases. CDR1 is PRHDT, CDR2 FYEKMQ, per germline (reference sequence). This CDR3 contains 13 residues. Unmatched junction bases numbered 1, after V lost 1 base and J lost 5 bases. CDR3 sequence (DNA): TGTGCCAGCAGCTTAGAGACAGGGACTGAAGCTTTCTTT. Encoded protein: CASSLETGTEAFF.

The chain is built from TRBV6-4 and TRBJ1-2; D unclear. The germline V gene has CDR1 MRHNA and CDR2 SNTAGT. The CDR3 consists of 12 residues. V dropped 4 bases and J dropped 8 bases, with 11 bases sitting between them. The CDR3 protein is CASSATTGGYTF. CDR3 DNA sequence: TGTGCCAGCAGTGCCACAACGGGGGGCTACACCTTC.

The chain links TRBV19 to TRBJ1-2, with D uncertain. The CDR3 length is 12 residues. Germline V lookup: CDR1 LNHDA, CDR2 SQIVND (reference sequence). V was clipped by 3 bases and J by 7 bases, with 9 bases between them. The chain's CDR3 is CASSMSGFGYTF. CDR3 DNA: TGTGCCAGTAGTATGTCAGGTTTTGGCTACACCTTC. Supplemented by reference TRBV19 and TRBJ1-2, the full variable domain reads DGGITQSPKYLFRKEGQNVTLSCEQNLNHDAMYWYRQDPGQGLRLIYYSQIVNDFQKGDIAEGYSVSREKKESFPLTVTSAQKNPTAFYLCASSMSGFGYTFGSGTRLTVV.

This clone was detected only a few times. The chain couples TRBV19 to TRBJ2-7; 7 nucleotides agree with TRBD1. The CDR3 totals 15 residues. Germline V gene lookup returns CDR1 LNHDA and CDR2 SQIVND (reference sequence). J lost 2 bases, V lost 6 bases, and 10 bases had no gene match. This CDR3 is CASSNGGQAPYEQYF. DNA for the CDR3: TGTGCCAGTAGCAATGGTGGACAGGCCCCCTACGAGCAGTACTTC.

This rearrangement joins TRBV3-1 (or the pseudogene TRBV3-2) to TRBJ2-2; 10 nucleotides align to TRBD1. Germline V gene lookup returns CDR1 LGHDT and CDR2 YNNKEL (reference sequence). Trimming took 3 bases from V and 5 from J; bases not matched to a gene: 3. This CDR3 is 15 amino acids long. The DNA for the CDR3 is TGTGCCAGCAGCCATGACAGGGGGCGGACCGGGGAGCTGTTTTTT. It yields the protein CASSHDRGRTGELFF.

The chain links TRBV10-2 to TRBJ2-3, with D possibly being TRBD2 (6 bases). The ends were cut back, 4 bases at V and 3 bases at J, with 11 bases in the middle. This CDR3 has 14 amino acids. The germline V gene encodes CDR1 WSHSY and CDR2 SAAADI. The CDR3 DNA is TGCGCCAGCAGTGTTCCAGGGAGGACAGATACGCAGTATTTT. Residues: CASSVPGRTDTQYF.

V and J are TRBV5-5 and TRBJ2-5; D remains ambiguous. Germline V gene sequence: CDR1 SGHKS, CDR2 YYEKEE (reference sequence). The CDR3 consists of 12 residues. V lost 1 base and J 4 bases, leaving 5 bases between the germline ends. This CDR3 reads CASSLSRETQYF. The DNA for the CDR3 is TGTGCCAGCAGCTTGTCTCGAGAGACCCAGTACTTC.

This CDR3 is CASSERASASYEQYF. Here the CDR3 DNA reads TGTGCCAGCAGTGAAAGGGCTAGCGCCTCCTACGAGCAGTACTTC. The rearrangement links TRBV2 to TRBJ2-7, with D possibly matching TRBD2 (6 bases). V was trimmed by 2 bases and J by 0 bases, leaving 11 bases between them. This CDR3 spans 15 amino acids. The V gene's germline CDR1 is SNHLY and CDR2 FYNNEI.